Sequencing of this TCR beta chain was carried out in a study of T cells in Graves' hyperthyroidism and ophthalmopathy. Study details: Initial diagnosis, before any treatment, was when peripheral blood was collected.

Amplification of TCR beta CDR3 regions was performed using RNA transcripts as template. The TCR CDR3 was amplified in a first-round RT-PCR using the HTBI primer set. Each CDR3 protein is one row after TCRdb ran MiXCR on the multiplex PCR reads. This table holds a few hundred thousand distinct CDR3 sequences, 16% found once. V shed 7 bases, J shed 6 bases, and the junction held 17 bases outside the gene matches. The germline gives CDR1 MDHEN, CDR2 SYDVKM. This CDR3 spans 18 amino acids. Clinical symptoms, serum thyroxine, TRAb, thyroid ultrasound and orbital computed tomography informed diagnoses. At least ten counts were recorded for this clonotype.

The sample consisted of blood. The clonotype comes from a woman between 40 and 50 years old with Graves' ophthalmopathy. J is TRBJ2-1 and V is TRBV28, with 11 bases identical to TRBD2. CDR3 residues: CASKQAGIAGGAGNEQFF. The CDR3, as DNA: TGTGCCAGCAAGCAAGCAGGGATAGCGGGAGGGGCAGGCAATGAGCAGTTCTTC.